The 14 T cell receptor beta chains below all came from one sample that was sequenced in a study of OX40 agonist ivuxolimab in advanced cancers. The assay was immunoSEQ multiplex PCR, and TCRdb's table has in-frame clones only and misses some. The sample lists 100,000 to 150,000 clones; around 90% were seen once. The material sequenced was CD4+ or CD8+ T cells sorted from blood, taken in a trial of the OX40 agonist ivuxolimab. These receptors all stem from an adult with an advanced solid tumor such as melanoma, head and neck, liver or kidney cancer.

The chain has TRBV5-6 and TRBJ1-1; D gene ambiguous. CDR1 is SGHDT and CDR2 is YYEEEE in the germline V gene. CDR3 length: 14 amino acids. Between the trimmed V and J ends, which lost 4 bases and 7 bases, there was a span of 17 bases. The CDR3 sequence is CASSAAISSLEAFF. CDR3 DNA sequence: TGTGCCAGCAGCGCAGCAATAAGCAGCCTTGAAGCTTTCTTT.

As regards this clone: A much bigger clone sits one base away, suggesting this may be a read error. This chain joins TRBV28 and TRBJ1-1; D gene unclear. Deletions cut 6 bases from V and 1 base from J, with 3 bases between. The germline CDR1 and CDR2 sequences are MDHEN and SYDVKM. The CDR3 spans 11 residues. CDR3 residues: CASRRNTEAFF. DNA for the CDR3: TGTGCCAGCAGGAGGAACACTGAAGCTTTCTTT.

This chain joins TRBV28 and TRBJ1-1; D gene unclear. The CDR3 totals 11 residues. In germline, CDR1 is MDHEN, CDR2 SYDVKM. V was pared by 6 bases and J by 2 bases, with 4 bases between. The DNA of the CDR3 is TGTGCCAGCAGGTTCAACACTGAAGCTTTCTTT. Amino acids: CASRFNTEAFF.

The genes are TRBV9 and TRBJ1-1; D perhaps matches TRBD1 (5 bases). The germline V and J ends were trimmed by 2 bases and 1 base, with 6 bases remaining between them. The CDR3 contains 13 residues. CDR1 and CDR2 (germline): SGDLS, YYNGEE. The CDR3 protein is CASSVTANTEAFF. The CDR3 nucleotides read TGTGCCAGCAGCGTGACAGCGAACACTGAAGCTTTCTTT.

The chain recombines TRBV28 with TRBJ2-1; tentatively, D is TRBD2 (6 bases). Trimming took 4 bases from V and 8 from J, leaving 18 bases between them. The germline gives CDR1 MDHEN, CDR2 SYDVKM. This CDR3 is built from 15 residues. CDR3 DNA: TGTGCCAGCAGTTATCCTGCGCGGGGCAGGGATGAGCAGTTCTTC. This encodes CASSYPARGRDEQFF.

V and J are TRBV9 and TRBJ2-1; no firm D call. The CDR3 is 13 residues long. Trimming pared 0 bases from V and 7 bases from J, leaving 8 bases between. Germline CDR1 and CDR2: SGDLS and YYNGEE. CDR3 sequence: CASSVASMNEQFF. In DNA form, the CDR3 reads TGTGCCAGCAGCGTAGCATCGATGAATGAGCAGTTCTTC.

This clone is a singleton in its sample. The rearrangement links TRBV30 to TRBJ1-5; 7 bases line up with TRBD1. With V trimmed by 0 bases and J by 5 bases, 1 base remained unmatched. From germline, CDR1 is GTSNPN and CDR2 SVGIG (reference sequence). This CDR3 spans 13 amino acids. CDR3 sequence (DNA): TGTGCCTGGAGTGTTCAGGGGGATCAGCCCCAGCATTTT. Protein sequence: CAWSVQGDQPQHF.

The gene calls are TRBV4-2 and TRBJ2-6; D uncertain. V gave up 1 base and J gave up 2 bases, with 12 bases separating them. CDR1 is LGHNA and CDR2 is YNFKEQ in the germline V gene. The CDR3 is made up of 17 amino acids. In nucleotides, the CDR3 is TGTGCCAGCAGCCAAGGAGGTGGGCAGCCTGGGGCCAACGTCCTGACTTTC. Translation gives CASSQGGGQPGANVLTF.

The chain combines TRBV2 with TRBJ1-1; D possibly corresponds to TRBD1 (6 bases). V lost 7 bases and J lost 4, with 19 bases in between. There are 15 residues in the CDR3. Germline assignment: CDR1 SNHLY and CDR2 FYNNEI. The CDR3, as DNA: TGTGCCAGCACCCCTTTTCGAACAGGGAGCACTGAAGCTTTCTTT. Amino acid sequence: CASTPFRTGSTEAFF.

V is TRBV28 and J is TRBJ1-5; perhaps TRBD1 as D (6 bases). V was shortened by 5 bases and J by 1 base, with 24 bases between the two germline ends. From germline, CDR1 is MDHEN and CDR2 SYDVKM. This CDR3 is 19 amino acids long. The chain's CDR3 is CASSVSTPSGGRSNQPQHF. The CDR3 DNA is TGTGCCAGCAGTGTGAGTACCCCCTCCGGGGGGCGAAGCAATCAGCCCCAGCATTTT.

The chain combines TRBV5-6 with TRBJ2-7, with 10 bases matching TRBD2. The CDR3 length is 16 residues. Trimming took 4 bases from V and 0 from J; bases not matched to a gene: 7. Germline CDR1 SGHDT, CDR2 YYEEEE. The CDR3 DNA sequence: TGTGCCAGCAGCATCTCCCCTAGCGGGAGCTCCTACGAGCAGTACTTC. Protein sequence: CASSISPSGSSYEQYF. The full variable domain, its missing parts supplied by reference TRBV5-6 and TRBJ2-7, is DAGVTQSPTHLIKTRGQQVTLRCSPKSGHDTVSWYQQALGQGPQFIFQYYEEEERQRGNFPDRFSGHQFPNYSSELNVNALLLGDSALYLCASSISPSGSSYEQYFGPGTRLTVT.

The V call is TRBV7-2, the J call TRBJ1-5; D remains ambiguous. The CDR3 runs to 11 residues. V gave up 8 bases and J gave up 5 bases, with 7 bases separating them. Germline V gene data show CDR1 as SGHTA and CDR2 as FQGNSA. The CDR3 DNA reads TGTGCCAGCGGTCCCCATCAGCCCCAGCATTTT. As protein: CASGPHQPQHF.

This clone was recorded once. The chain combines TRBV6-6 with TRBJ1-1, with a possible D match to TRBD1 (5 bases). CDR3 length: 16 residues. V shed 2 bases and J shed 2 bases, with 15 bases lying between them. The germline V gene has CDR1 MNHNY and CDR2 SVGAGI (reference sequence). CDR3 loop: CASSYDGGLLNTEAFF. The CDR3 DNA sequence: TGTGCCAGCAGTTACGACGGGGGACTGCTAAACACTGAAGCTTTCTTT.

As for this clone: Other DNA sequences from this sample encode an identical CDR3 as well. This chain joins TRBV18 and TRBJ2-5, with 7 nucleotides matching TRBD1. V lost 3 bases to trimming and J lost 2 bases; unmatched junction nucleotides: 0. Germline V gene sequence: CDR1 KGHSH, CDR2 LQKENI. CDR3 length: 13 residues. The CDR3 here is CASSPGQQETQYF. The CDR3 DNA reads TGTGCCAGCTCACCGGGACAGCAAGAGACCCAGTACTTC.